What follows are 2 T cell receptor beta chains derived from one specimen sequenced in a study of cytomegalovirus exposure and HLA in healthy donors. PCR amplification relied on 60 Vbeta primers (plus 13 Jbeta primers). Sequenced by immunoSEQ multiplex PCR; TCRdb stores in-frame clones only, minus some. This sample has around 100,000 clones, with more than 65% found just once. Sequenced: PBMCs. The receptor set was obtained from a woman under 30 in good health and CMV-seropositive.

The chain joins TRBV4-3 to TRBJ1-5; 8 bases map to TRBD1. Per germline, CDR1 LGHNA and CDR2 YSLEER. V lost 6 bases to trimming and J lost 5 bases; unmatched junction nucleotides: 9. CDR3 size: 15 residues. The CDR3 loop reads CASRPDRGADQPQHF. The CDR3 nucleotides read TGCGCCAGCAGGCCTGACAGGGGCGCTGATCAGCCCCAGCATTTT.

In DNA form, the CDR3 reads TGTGCCAGCAGCTATTACGGGACTAGCGGGGCCACCGGGGAGCTGTTTTTT. Its translation: CASSYYGTSGATGELFF. J is TRBJ2-2 and V is TRBV7-2; 13 bases line up with TRBD2. Germline CDR1 and CDR2: SGHTA and FQGNSA. The CDR3 covers 17 residues. The trim removed 4 bases at V and 4 bases at J, leaving 6 bases unmatched.